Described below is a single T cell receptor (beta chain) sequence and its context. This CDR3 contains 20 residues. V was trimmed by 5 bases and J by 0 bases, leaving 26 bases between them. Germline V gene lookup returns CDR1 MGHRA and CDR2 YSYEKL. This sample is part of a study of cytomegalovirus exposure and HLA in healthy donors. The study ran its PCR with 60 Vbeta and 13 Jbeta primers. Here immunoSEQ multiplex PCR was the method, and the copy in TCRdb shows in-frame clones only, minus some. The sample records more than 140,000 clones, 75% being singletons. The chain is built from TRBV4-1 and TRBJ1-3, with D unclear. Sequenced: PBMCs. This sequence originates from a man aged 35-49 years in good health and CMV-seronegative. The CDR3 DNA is TGCGCCAGCAGCTTCCTTCCCGGGCCGACATTTGGGAGCTCTGGAAACACCATATATTTT. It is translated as CASSFLPGPTFGSSGNTIYF.